The 9 T cell receptor beta chains reported below all come from one sample, sequenced in a study of cytomegalovirus exposure and HLA in healthy donors. The PCR contained 60 Vbeta and 13 Jbeta primers. Generated by immunoSEQ multiplex PCR, the TCRdb table keeps only in-frame clones and is missing some. This sample has over 20,000 clones, with roughly 79% found just once. The sequenced sample consisted of PBMCs. All receptors derive from a male donor in good health and CMV-seronegative.

This clone was detected only a few times. CDR3 in amino acids: CASSLGVPGEIGYTF. In DNA form, the CDR3 reads TGTGCCAGCAGTTTGGGGGTCCCGGGGGAGATAGGCTACACCTTC. This rearrangement joins TRBV28 to TRBJ1-2; TRBD1 might be the D (5 bases). Germline assignment: CDR1 MDHEN and CDR2 SYDVKM. V gave up 3 bases and J gave up 8 bases, with 19 bases separating them. The CDR3 has 15 residues.

The rearrangement joins TRBV21-1 to TRBJ2-2; the table calls TRBD1, which could not be checked here. TRBV21-1 corresponds to a pseudogene. CDR3 length: 15 amino acids. CDR3 nucleotides: TGTGCCAGCAACGTGGGACAGACCGCCACCGGGGAGCTGTTTTTT. Its translation: CASNVGQTATGELFF.

This clone was observed once. V and J are TRBV15 and TRBJ2-7; 11 bases fit TRBD2. Trimming at V came to 0 bases and at J to 4 bases, leaving 5 bases not matched to a gene. The CDR3 loop spans 16 amino acids. Germline values: CDR1 LNHNV, CDR2 YYDKDF (reference sequence). CDR3 region: CATSRDLTSGSYEQYF. The CDR3 DNA follows: TGTGCCACCAGCAGAGACCTTACTAGCGGGAGTTACGAGCAGTACTTC. Based on the CDR3 plus reference TRBV15 and TRBJ2-7, the full variable domain is DAMVIQNPRYQVTQFGKPVTLSCSQTLNHNVMYWYQQKSSQAPKLLFHYYDKDFNNEADTPDNFQSRRPNTSFCFLDIRSPGLGDTAMYLCATSRDLTSGSYEQYFGPGTRLTVT.

CDR3 DNA: TGTGCCAGCAGTGACCGGGACAGGGGGACCGGGGAGCTGTTTTTT. This encodes CASSDRDRGTGELFF. The V and J genes are TRBV27 and TRBJ2-2, with 11 bases aligning to TRBD1. CDR1 is MNHEY, CDR2 SMNVEV, per germline (reference sequence). V lost 5 bases and J lost 5; bases outside the gene matches: 4. The CDR3 runs to 15 residues.

V and J are TRBV2 and TRBJ1-2; 7 bases agree with TRBD1. Germline V CDR1 and CDR2: SNHLY, FYNNEI. The CDR3 consists of 12 residues. Trimming removed 7 bases from V and 8 bases from J; junction bases left unmatched: 7. CDR3 nucleotides: TGTGCCAGCAAATCGAGGGGGCGCGGCTACACCTTC. It translates to CASKSRGRGYTF.

The V call is TRBV19, the J call TRBJ1-4, with D maybe TRBD1 (6 bases). From germline, CDR1 is LNHDA and CDR2 SQIVND (reference sequence). Trimming stripped 5 bases from V and 5 bases from J, with 12 bases between. The CDR3 covers 14 residues. The CDR3 DNA reads as TGTGCCAGTAGTCCGGACAGCATGAATGAAAAACTGTTTTTT. This codes for CASSPDSMNEKLFF.

The V and J genes are TRBV28 and TRBJ2-7; 7 nucleotides align to TRBD2. The CDR3 spans 16 residues. After removal of 6 bases from V and 2 bases from J, the junction contained 13 bases not matched to a gene. Germline CDR1 MDHEN, CDR2 SYDVKM. This CDR3 is CASSTSALAGAYEQYF. CDR3 in DNA: TGTGCCAGCAGCACCTCGGCGTTGGCGGGAGCCTACGAGCAGTACTTC. Full variable domain (rest looked up from reference TRBV28 and TRBJ2-7): DVKVTQSSRYLVKRTGEKVFLECVQDMDHENMFWYRQDPGLGLRLIYFSYDVKMKEKGDIPEGYSVSREKKERFSLILESASTNQTSMYLCASSTSALAGAYEQYFGPGTRLTVT.

CDR3 DNA: TGTGCCAGCAGCTTAAAGAATCCCCTGGACGGGGGTCACACCGGGGAGCTGTTTTTT. It codes for CASSLKNPLDGGHTGELFF. The chain has TRBV7-6 and TRBJ2-2, with D possibly TRBD2 on 6 matching bases. Trimming shortened V by 2 bases and J by 3 bases, and 22 bases separated the two germline ends. The CDR3 is made up of 19 amino acids. Germline V gene lookup returns CDR1 SGHVS and CDR2 FNYEAQ.

This rearrangement joins TRBV11-3 to TRBJ2-5, with 10 bases matching TRBD1. This CDR3 has 14 residues. Germline V CDR1 and CDR2: SGHNT, YENEEA. J gave up 3 bases and V 5 bases, and 3 bases lay outside the gene matches. The CDR3 DNA sequence: TGTGCCAGCAGCCGGACAGGGGGGAAAGAGACCCAGTACTTC. Encoded protein: CASSRTGGKETQYF.